Listed below are T cell receptor beta chains from one sample, sequenced in a study of molecular identifiers for immune sequencing clone quantification. TCRdb re-derived calls from the PCR reads in MiXCR, one entry per CDR3 protein. The repertoire has approximately 550,000 distinct CDR3 sequences, less than 30% of them found once; the top ten carry approximately 0.76%. The source material was naive CD8+ T cells from blood, with Jurkat cell RNA spiked in. The receptors shown here come from a human donor in good health. Some libraries in this study had Jurkat cell RNA spiked in. The CDR3 runs from the conserved cysteine through the conserved F or W. D genes are given only for firm matches. A clone size is listed for some rows: how often the clone was seen (once, few, many), or a class if it is expanded.

>15|few|TRBJ2-7|TRBV6-1|.
TGTGCCAGCAGTGAAGCGAGGGCAGGGCCCTACGAGCAGTACTTC
CASSEARAGPYEQYF
>15|few|TRBJ2-7|TRBV7-9|.
TGTGCCAGCAGCTTAAATTTGGGGAAAGCCTACGAGCAGTACTTC
CASSLNLGKAYEQYF
>13|.|TRBJ2-7|TRBV27|TRBD1
TGTGCCGGCAGTTTAGGACAGGCCTACGAGCAGTACTTC
CAGSLGQAYEQYF
>14|few|TRBJ2-7|TRBV6-4|.
TGTGCCAGCAGTGACCTCCGGGCCCCCTACGAGCAGTACTTC
CASSDLRAPYEQYF
>16|many|TRBJ2-7|TRBV5-4|TRBD1
TGTGCCAGCAGCTTAGGGACAGGGGGTTTGGGCTACGAGCAGTACTTC
CASSLGTGGLGYEQYF
>17|.|TRBJ2-6|TRBV7-9|.
TGTGCCAGCAGCTTAAAGTATTCGTTGTCTAGGGCCAACGTCCTGACTTTC
CASSLKYSLSRANVLTF
>15|few|TRBJ2-5|TRBV12-3/TRBV12-4|TRBD1
TGTGCCAGTAGCTACCCGGGACAGGGGGGGAAGACCCAGTACTTC
CASSYPGQGGKTQYF
>15|few|TRBJ2-1|TRBV3-1|.
TGTGCCAGCAGCCAAGATATAGCCGCATACAATGAGCAGTTCTTC
CASSQDIAAYNEQFF
>17|many|TRBJ1-5|TRBV4-1|.
TGCGCCAGCAGCCAAGATGATGAGGTATGGGCAAATCAGCCCCAGCATTTT
CASSQDDEVWANQPQHF
>15|many|TRBJ2-3|TRBV4-3|TRBD2
TGCGCCAGCAGCCAAGGCCGGGGGGGCACAGATACGCAGTATTTT
CASSQGRGGTDTQYF
>17|.|TRBJ2-3|TRBV4-3|.
TGCGCCAGCAGCCAGGGGGGCCAGGGGCCTAGCACAGATACGCAGTATTTT
CASSQGGQGPSTDTQYF
>13|many|TRBJ2-3|TRBV9|.
TGTGCCAGCAGCGTGAGGACAGCTGATACGCAGTATTTT
CASSVRTADTQYF
>14|many|TRBJ2-3|TRBV20-1|TRBD2
TGCAGTGCAAAACTAGCGGCACCGACAGATACGCAGTATTTT
CSAKLAAPTDTQYF
>13|.|TRBJ2-5|TRBV28|.
TGTGCCAGCAGTTTCTCAGGTGCAGAGACCCAGTCCTTC
CASSFSGAETQSF
>16|.|TRBJ2-7|TRBV20-1|TRBD2
TGCAGTGCTAGGCCCAATCCGGGACTAGCGCCCCCGGAGCAGTACTTC
CSARPNPGLAPPEQYF
>11|few|TRBJ2-1|TRBV9|.
TGTGCCAGCAGCGGGGTTGGTGAGCAGTTCTTC
CASSGVGEQFF
>10|many|TRBJ1-1|TRBV29-1|.
TGCAGCGTTGTGGTGGTTGGAGCTTTCTTT
CSVVVVGAFF
>16|.|TRBJ1-1|TRBV4-3|TRBD1
TGCGTCAGCAGCCAAGATTGGACAGGGACAAACACTGAAGCTTTCTTT
CVSSQDWTGTNTEAFF
>15|few|TRBJ2-7|TRBV7-9|.
TGTGCCAGCAGCTTAGCAGAGACAGGAACCTACGAGCAGTACTTC
CASSLAETGTYEQYF
>16|.|TRBJ2-7|TRBV7-9|.
TGTGCCAGCAGCGAATTGGGGGGGCCCTACTCCTACGAGCAGTACTTC
CASSELGGPYSYEQYF
>15|few|TRBJ2-7|TRBV2|TRBD2
TGTGCCAGCAGCTCGGGACTAGCGGGACTCTACGAGCAGTACTTC
CASSSGLAGLYEQYF
>13|few|TRBJ2-7|TRBV30|.
TGTGCCTGGAGTTGGGGGCGGGTGGACGAGCAGTACTTC
CAWSWGRVDEQYF
>15|many|TRBJ2-7|TRBV28|.
TGTGCCAGCAGTCCATGGGCTGGGCGGTCGTACGAGCAGTACTTC
CASSPWAGRSYEQYF
>15|few|TRBJ1-2|TRBV7-9|.
TGTGCCAGCAGCCCGGGGGACTTACCCCTTCATGGCTACACCTTC
CASSPGDLPLHGYTF
>17|few|TRBJ2-2|TRBV6-5|.
TGTGCCAGCAGTTACTCGAGAGGTGCGGGGAACACCGGGGAGCTGTTTTTT
CASSYSRGAGNTGELFF
>15|few|TRBJ1-4|TRBV5-1|TRBD1
TGCGCCAGCAGCGGAGGGACAGGACCCAATGAAAAACTGTTTTTT
CASSGGTGPNEKLFF
>18|.|TRBJ2-3|TRBV4-3|TRBD2
TGCGCCAGCAGCCAAGGGAGTTATGGGGGAGGGCCCACAGATACGCAGTATTTT
CASSQGSYGGGPTDTQYF